These T cell receptor beta chains were read from a single sample in a study of vaccination and CD4 T cells after COVID-19. Each CDR3 protein gets one entry after TCRdb re-called the PCR reads with MiXCR. The table records 25,000 to 35,000 distinct CDR3 sequences, approximately 51% of them present only once. The sequenced sample was CD4+ T cells from blood, obtained about 7 months after SARS-CoV-2 vaccination. These receptors all come from a human donor who had recovered from COVID-19. CDR3s include the opening cysteine and the closing phenylalanine or tryptophan. A D gene is named only where the DNA matches it firmly. Expanded clones are given a class, and other clones once, few, many or no size at all.

CDR3 length	D gene	clone size	V gene	J gene	CDR3 DNA	CDR3 protein
13	-	few	TRBV20-1	TRBJ2-7	TGCAGTGCTAGAGAGAGATTAACCTACGAGCAGTACTTC	CSARERLTYEQYF
14	TRBD2	-	TRBV20-1	TRBJ2-2	TGCAGTGCTAGAGAAGCGGGAGCTTCAGGGGAGCTGTTTTTT	CSAREAGASGELFF
16	-	-	TRBV7-9	TRBJ2-3	TGTGCCAGCAGCGAGACCCGGGGCCCGATGACAGATACGCAGTATTTT	CASSETRGPMTDTQYF
14	TRBD1	-	TRBV12-3/TRBV12-4	TRBJ2-7	TGTGCCAGCAGTCCCCCAGGGGGCCCGGGTGAGCAGTACTTC	CASSPPGGPGEQYF
13	-	-	TRBV27	TRBJ2-5	TGTGCCAGCAGTATGACAGGTCCTGGGGCCCAGTACTTC	CASSMTGPGAQYF
12	-	-	TRBV11-2	TRBJ1-6	TGTGCCAGCAGCTTAAATACCCAACCCCTCCACTTT	CASSLNTQPLHF
15	-	-	TRBV20-1	TRBJ1-2	TGCAGTGCTAGAGATCTCGGGGACCGAGACTATGGCTACACCTTC	CSARDLGDRDYGYTF
13	-	-	TRBV2	TRBJ2-5	TGTGCCAGCAGTACCAACTCGCAAGAGACCCAGTACTTC	CASSTNSQETQYF
13	-	-	TRBV25-1	TRBJ1-1	TGTGCCAGCACCCGGACAGTGAACACTGAAGCTTTCTTT	CASTRTVNTEAFF
17	TRBD1	-	TRBV27	TRBJ1-2	TGTGCCAGCAGTAGACAGGGGGTTGGAACCTCTGCCTATGGCTACACCTTC	CASSRQGVGTSAYGYTF
13	TRBD1	few	TRBV20-1	TRBJ2-1	TGCAGTGCTAGAGGGACAGGCGGCGGAGGCCAGTTCTTC	CSARGTGGGGQFF
17	TRBD1	-	TRBV28	TRBJ1-2	TGTGCCAGCAGTTTGAGGGGACAGTTAGGGAGTGGGTATGGCTACACCTTC	CASSLRGQLGSGYGYTF
14	TRBD2	few	TRBV20-1	TRBJ2-7	TGCAGTGCTAGGACCCTAGCGGGAGAGTACGAGCAGTACTTC	CSARTLAGEYEQYF
19	TRBD2	few	TRBV15	TRBJ2-3	TGTGCCACCAGCTTTCAGGACTCTCGAGCGGGGACCTTCACAGATACGCAGTATTTT	CATSFQDSRAGTFTDTQYF
16	-	-	TRBV6-1	TRBJ2-1	TGTGCCAGCAGCTTCGACTCCCTGGCCGGCTACAATGAGCAGTTCTTC	CASSFDSLAGYNEQFF
12	TRBD2	-	TRBV2	TRBJ2-2	TGTGCCAGCGGGCGGGGGGCCGGGGAGCTGTTTTTT	CASGRGAGELFF
15	-	-	TRBV20-1	TRBJ2-7	TGCAGTGCTGAGCAATTAGCGCAGAGCTCCTACGAGCAGTACTTC	CSAEQLAQSSYEQYF
13	-	-	TRBV7-8	TRBJ2-7	TGTGCCAGCAGCACAAACAGCTACTACGAGCAGTACTTC	CASSTNSYYEQYF
15	-	-	TRBV4-1	TRBJ2-2	TGCGCCAGCAGCCAATTTTCAGCGAACACCGGGGAGCTGTTTTTT	CASSQFSANTGELFF
13	TRBD1	-	TRBV18	TRBJ1-1	TGTGCCAGCTCACGGACAGGGCGGACTGAAGCTTTCTTT	CASSRTGRTEAFF
15	TRBD2	few	TRBV28	TRBJ2-3	TGTGCCAGCAGTACACTAGCGGGGTTCACAGATACGCAGTATTTT	CASSTLAGFTDTQYF
14	-	-	TRBV28	TRBJ2-5	TGTGCCAGCAGTTTTGACAGGACCAGAAGGGCCCAGTACTTC	CASSFDRTRRAQYF
16	TRBD2	-	TRBV28	TRBJ2-7	TGTGCCAGCAGTTTAACTGGGACTAGCGGGACTAACGAGCAGTACTTC	CASSLTGTSGTNEQYF
13	-	-	TRBV28	TRBJ1-2	TGTGCCAGCAGTTTGGACCCCTCTGGTGGCTACACCTTC	CASSLDPSGGYTF
13	-	-	TRBV19	TRBJ2-7	TGTGCCAGTAGGCCCGGGACTTCCTACGAGCAGTACTTC	CASRPGTSYEQYF
16	-	-	TRBV4-1	TRBJ2-3	TGCGCCAGCAGCCCGGGACCCCTTTCAGGCACAGATACGCAGTATTTT	CASSPGPLSGTDTQYF
14	TRBD1	few	TRBV7-8	TRBJ2-7	TGTGCCAGCCGCCTACAGGGGGCGTTGTACGAGCAGTACTTC	CASRLQGALYEQYF
17	-	-	TRBV27	TRBJ2-3	TGTGCCAGCAGTTTATTGTCGGACTACCTACGACGAGATACGCAGTATTTT	CASSLLSDYLRRDTQYF
15	-	-	TRBV7-2	TRBJ2-7	TGTGCCAGCAGCTTAGTAGGGAGTAGCCCCTACGAGCAGTACTTC	CASSLVGSSPYEQYF
15	TRBD1	-	TRBV18	TRBJ1-6	TGTGCCAGCTCACCGGCCGGGACAGGGAATTCACCCCTCCACTTT	CASSPAGTGNSPLHF
12	-	-	TRBV2	TRBJ2-5	TGTGCCAGCCTGCGGGGCGGGGAGACCCAGTACTTC	CASLRGGETQYF
13	TRBD2	-	TRBV15	TRBJ2-7	TGTGCCACCAGCAGAGACTGGACTAGCGGGAAAAGGTTC	CATSRDWTSGKRF
14	-	few	TRBV23-1	TRBJ2-7	TGCGCCAGCAGTCAATCGGGACCGAGCTACGAGCAGTACTTC	CASSQSGPSYEQYF
14	TRBD1	-	TRBV27	TRBJ1-6	TGTGCCAGCAGTTACAGGGGGCATAATTCACCCCTCCACTTT	CASSYRGHNSPLHF
15	TRBD2	-	TRBV7-2	TRBJ2-3	TGTGCCAGCAGCTTAGGCGGGAGGGCCACAGATACGCAGTATTTT	CASSLGGRATDTQYF
15	-	medium-sized	TRBV15	TRBJ2-6	TGTGCCACCAGCAGAGGACAGTCTGGGGCCAACGTCCTGACTTTC	CATSRGQSGANVLTF
14	-	once	TRBV19	TRBJ2-4	TGTGCCAGTAGTATCGTGTCCCTCCGCGGCATTCAGTACTTC	CASSIVSLRGIQYF
13	TRBD1	few	TRBV6-1	TRBJ2-3	TGTGCCAGCGGGGGACAGAACACAGATACGCAGTATTTT	CASGGQNTDTQYF
12	-	-	TRBV6-2/TRBV6-3	TRBJ2-5	TGTGCCAGCAGTTACGTGGGGGAGACCCAGTACTTC	CASSYVGETQYF
14	-	-	TRBV15	TRBJ2-1	TGTGCCACCAGCAGAGAAGGGGTTACCGATGAGCAGTTCTTC	CATSREGVTDEQFF